This T cell receptor (beta chain) is drawn from a study of molecular identifiers for immune sequencing clone quantification. Study findings and constraints: Detectable among approximately 930,000 naive cells, according to reports, was Jurkat TCR RNA spiked in from one cell. In CMV-specific effectors, clones above 20 copies held over 98% of molecules; naive, under 1%. Identical TCR molecules can share a barcode, and this sharing could underestimate highly expanded clone sizes.

This clonotype occurred a few times. As yet, its antigen is unknown. Each CDR3 protein is one row after TCRdb ran MiXCR on the PCR reads. The sample records over 35,000 distinct CDR3 sequences, about 18% being singletons. The length of the CDR3 is 15 residues. J gave up 5 bases and V 2 bases, and 8 bases lay outside the gene matches. Germline assignment: CDR1 DFQATT and CDR2 SNEGSKA (reference sequence). Input material: naive CD8+ T cells from blood, with Jurkat cell RNA spiked in. Noted subset: FACS-sorted CD8+CD4-CCR7+CD45RA+ naive T cells. The sequence was collected from a human donor in good health. Some libraries in this study had Jurkat cell RNA spiked in. The chain has TRBV20-1 and TRBJ2-5, with 10 bases aligning to TRBD2. CDR3 bases: TGCAGTGCTAGATCCGAAGCGGGAGGGTGGGAGACCCAGTACTTC. Residues: CSARSEAGGWETQYF.